These 2 T cell receptor beta chains originate from one sample sequenced in a study of T cell responses to AZD1222 COVID-19 vaccine. The assay was immunoSEQ multiplex PCR, and TCRdb's table has in-frame clones only and misses some. This sample has about 200,000 clones, with 90% to 95% found just once. Sequencing was performed on peripheral blood, taken 28 days after the second dose of the MenACWY control vaccine. All receptors derive from an adult who received the MenACWY meningococcal vaccine as a control.

This chain links TRBV10-3 with TRBJ1-1, with D uncertain. The CDR3 totals 14 residues. In germline, CDR1 is ENHRY, CDR2 SYGVKD. V lost 6 bases and J 0 bases, leaving 11 bases between the germline ends. The CDR3 coding sequence is TGTGCCATCAGACCACGGCAGCTGAACACTGAAGCTTTCTTT. Translation gives CAIRPRQLNTEAFF.

V and J are TRBV5-1 and TRBJ1-4; tentative D call: TRBD1 (6 bases). Germline V lookup: CDR1 SGHRS, CDR2 YFSETQ. Trimming cost V 0 bases and J 8 bases, with 11 bases left between them. There are 14 residues in the CDR3. CDR3 DNA: TGCGCCAGCAGCTTGGGTACAGGGAGGGAAAAACTGTTTTTT. Encoded protein: CASSLGTGREKLFF.